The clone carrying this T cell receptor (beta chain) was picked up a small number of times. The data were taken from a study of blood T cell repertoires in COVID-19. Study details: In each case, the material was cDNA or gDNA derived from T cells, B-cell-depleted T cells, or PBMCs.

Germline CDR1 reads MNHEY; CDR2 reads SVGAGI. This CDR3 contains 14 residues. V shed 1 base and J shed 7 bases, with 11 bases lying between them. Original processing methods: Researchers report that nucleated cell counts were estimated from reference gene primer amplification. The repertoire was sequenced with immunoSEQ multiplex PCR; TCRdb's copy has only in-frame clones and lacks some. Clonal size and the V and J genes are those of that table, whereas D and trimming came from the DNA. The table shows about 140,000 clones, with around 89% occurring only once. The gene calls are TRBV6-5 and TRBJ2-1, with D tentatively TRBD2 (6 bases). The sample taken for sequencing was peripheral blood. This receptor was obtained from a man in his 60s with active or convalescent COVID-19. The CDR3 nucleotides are TGTGCCAGCAGTTACTTATCGACTAGTAATGAGCAGTTCTTC. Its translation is CASSYLSTSNEQFF.